This T cell receptor beta chain was sequenced in a study of T cell repertoires in cytomegalovirus infection. Background on the study: A matching HLA type, together with CMV infection, was signaled by public TCR beta signatures.

Study-level points and caveats: Across the ex vivo response, the dominant clonotypes were HLA-C-restricted CMV-specific TCR beta clonotypes.

In TCRdb, the reads were re-called with MiXCR into one record per CDR3 protein. The data show hundreds of thousands of distinct CDR3 sequences, about two fifths seen once. With respect to this clonotype: Its antigen is unidentified.

This CDR3 is built from 16 residues. Trimming took 4 bases from V and 0 from J; bases not matched to a gene: 4. V and J are TRBV12-3 or TRBV12-4 and TRBJ2-1, with 9 nucleotides matching TRBD1. The material sequenced was cultured PBMCs, taken from culture after CMV antigen stimulation. The receptor was derived from a human donor in good health (CMV status not recorded). Some clones in this sample may be carry-over from other donors' samples. The CDR3 sequence: CASSSDRGFSYNEQFF. CDR3 nucleotides: TGTGCCAGCAGTTCCGACAGGGGGTTCTCCTACAATGAGCAGTTCTTC.